The 30 T cell receptor beta chains reported below all come from one sample, sequenced in a study of long-term antiretroviral therapy in people with HIV. Run at survey level, the immunoSEQ assay was version v3.0. Sequencing used immunoSEQ multiplex PCR; TCRdb keeps in-frame clones, though not all of them. The sample records 25,000 to 35,000 clones, 95% to 96% being singletons. Material: unsorted PBMCs, obtained 6.5 to 6.6 years after starting antiretroviral therapy. The source is a man younger than 40 with HIV.

The chain is built from TRBV7-3 and TRBJ2-3; D is perhaps TRBD2 (6 bases). Between the trimmed V and J ends, which lost 2 bases and 7 bases, there was a span of 7 bases. Germline V lookup: CDR1 SGHTA, CDR2 FQGTGA. This CDR3 comprises 12 residues. The CDR3 nucleotides read TGTGCCAGCAGCTTAGCGGGAAATACGCAGTATTTT. This codes for CASSLAGNTQYF.

This sequence joins TRBV14 and TRBJ2-5; 7 nucleotides match TRBD2. V trimming: 3 bases; J trimming: 1 base; junction bases outside the gene matches: 5. The germline V gene encodes CDR1 SGHDN and CDR2 FVKESK. This CDR3 is built from 15 residues. The CDR3 reads CASSQRDYPQETQYF. CDR3 in DNA: TGTGCCAGCAGCCAGCGGGACTACCCCCAAGAGACCCAGTACTTC. The complete variable domain, with remaining parts taken from reference TRBV14 and TRBJ2-5, reads EAGVTQFPSHSVIEKGQTVTLRCDPISGHDNLYWYRRVMGKEIKFLLHFVKESKQDESGMPNNRFLAERTGGTYSTLKVQPAELEDSGVYFCASSQRDYPQETQYFGPGTRLLVL.

The chain joins TRBV5-7 to TRBJ1-1; D is unresolved. TRBV5-7 is labeled an ORF, and its function is uncertain. Between the trimmed V and J ends, which lost 1 base and 0 bases, there was a span of 7 bases. CDR3 length: 14 amino acids. CDR3 bases: TGTGCCAGCAGCTTGAGAGACCTGAACACTGAAGCTTTCTTT. This sequence encodes CASSLRDLNTEAFF.

The chain is built from TRBV7-9 and TRBJ2-6, with unresolved D. V was pared by 5 bases and J by 2 bases, with 10 bases between. Germline CDR1 reads SEHNR; CDR2 reads FQNEAQ (reference sequence). This CDR3 spans 15 amino acids. The CDR3 loop is CASSRPLTGANVLTF. CDR3 sequence (DNA): TGTGCCAGCAGCCGCCCCCTCACTGGGGCCAACGTCCTGACTTTC.

The chain uses TRBV19 and TRBJ2-1; TRBD2 aligns across 11 bases. CDR1 LNHDA and CDR2 SQIVND come from the germline V gene (reference sequence). The trim removed 8 bases at V and 4 bases at J, leaving 10 bases unmatched. This CDR3 is built from 16 residues. The CDR3 nucleotides read TGTGCCAGTCACCCAACTAGCGGGAGACTATACAATGAGCAGTTCTTC. Translation: CASHPTSGRLYNEQFF. The full variable domain, completed using reference TRBV19 and TRBJ2-1, is DGGITQSPKYLFRKEGQNVTLSCEQNLNHDAMYWYRQDPGQGLRLIYYSQIVNDFQKGDIAEGYSVSREKKESFPLTVTSAQKNPTAFYLCASHPTSGRLYNEQFFGPGTRLTVL.

CDR3 coding DNA: TGTGCCAGCAGCACAACGAACAGGGATCCTTCGGTTTGGGGGGCCAACGTCCTGACTTTC. Protein: CASSTTNRDPSVWGANVLTF. This sequence joins TRBV7-8 and TRBJ2-6; D is possibly TRBD1 (6 bases). Between the trimmed V and J ends, which lost 5 bases and 4 bases, there was a span of 27 bases. This CDR3 spans 20 amino acids. Germline V gives CDR1 SGHVS, CDR2 FQNEAQ. Together with reference TRBV7-8 and TRBJ2-6, the CDR3 gives the full variable domain: GAGVSQSPRYKVAKRGQDVALRCDPISGHVSLFWYQQALGQGPEFLTYFQNEAQLDKSGLPSDRFFAERPEGSVSTLKIQRTQQEDSAVYLCASSTTNRDPSVWGANVLTFGAGSRLTVL.

Note on this clone: Compared with germline, one end of the junction differs, possibly owing to a read error. The rearrangement uses TRBV7-2 and TRBJ2-7; a possible D gene is TRBD1 (5 bases). From germline, CDR1 is SGHTA and CDR2 FQGNSA. The CDR3 loop spans 14 amino acids. The CDR3 bases are TGTGCCAGCAGCTTAGGTGCCCAGGGTTTTCTCTCGGACTTC. Translated: CASSLGAQGFLSDF.

The chain links TRBV6-1 to TRBJ2-1, with 7 nucleotides matching TRBD1. Germline V lookup: CDR1 MNHNS, CDR2 SASEGT. There are 15 residues in the CDR3. Trimming at V came to 8 bases and at J to 9 bases, leaving 16 bases not matched to a gene. DNA of the CDR3: TGTGCCAGCTTATCAGGGACAGTCCTTCCACGTGAGCAGTTCTTC. As protein: CASLSGTVLPREQFF.

This chain uses TRBV7-8 with TRBJ1-3, with D maybe TRBD1 (5 bases). Trimming pared 1 base from V and 2 bases from J, leaving 6 bases between. The germline V gene encodes CDR1 SGHVS and CDR2 FQNEAQ. CDR3 length: 14 residues. CDR3 residues: CASSLGGTGNTIYF. CDR3 nucleotides: TGTGCCAGCAGCTTAGGGGGGACTGGAAACACCATATATTTT. The variable domain in full, with the rest retrieved from reference TRBV7-8 and TRBJ1-3, is GAGVSQSPRYKVAKRGQDVALRCDPISGHVSLFWYQQALGQGPEFLTYFQNEAQLDKSGLPSDRFFAERPEGSVSTLKIQRTQQEDSAVYLCASSLGGTGNTIYFGEGSWLTVV.

As DNA, the CDR3 is TGTGCCAGCAGCTTGGGACAGGGGCACTTTAGCACAGATACGCAGTATTTT. Encoded protein: CASSLGQGHFSTDTQYF. The genes are TRBV5-8 and TRBJ2-3, with 8 bases matching TRBD1. The length of the CDR3 is 17 residues. Germline V gene sequence: CDR1 SGHTS, CDR2 YDEGEE. J lost 0 bases, V lost 0 bases, and 6 bases had no gene match.

J is TRBJ1-1 and V is TRBV19; D is unresolved. The CDR3 contains 14 residues. Trimming cost V 7 bases and J 1 base, with 13 bases left between them. Germline values: CDR1 LNHDA, CDR2 SQIVND (reference sequence). This chain's CDR3 is CASNLGVTNTEAFF. The CDR3 bases are TGTGCCAGTAATCTTGGGGTCACGAACACTGAAGCTTTCTTT.

The chain employs TRBV7-9 and TRBJ1-1; D is uncertain. Germline V gene data show CDR1 as SEHNR and CDR2 as FQNEAQ (reference sequence). V shed 4 bases and J shed 1 base, with 7 bases lying between them. The CDR3 spans 13 residues. The CDR3, as DNA: TGTGCCAGCAGCTATCAGGAGAACACTGAAGCTTTCTTT. Amino acids: CASSYQENTEAFF.

The chain carries TRBV2 and TRBJ2-3; maybe TRBD2 (7 bases). Trimming stripped 10 bases from V and 4 bases from J, with 18 bases between. The germline CDR1 and CDR2 sequences are SNHLY and FYNNEI. This CDR3 contains 14 residues. CDR3 sequence: CATIGTTGSDTQYF. Written as DNA, the CDR3 is TGTGCCACGATCGGGACTACAGGGTCAGATACGCAGTATTTT.

J is TRBJ1-4 and V is TRBV14, with D perhaps matching TRBD1 (5 bases). V was cut by 1 base and J by 8 bases, with 20 bases left in between. This CDR3 is built from 17 residues. CDR1 and CDR2 (germline): SGHDN, FVKESK. The CDR3 sequence: CASSQVSAAGRREKLFF. CDR3 coding DNA: TGTGCCAGCAGCCAAGTTTCGGCGGCAGGGAGGAGGGAAAAACTGTTTTTT.

The J gene is TRBJ1-2, the V gene TRBV28; unclear D gene. From germline, CDR1 is MDHEN and CDR2 SYDVKM. The CDR3 loop spans 14 amino acids. Trimming shortened V by 3 bases and J by 5 bases, and 13 bases separated the two germline ends. CDR3 bases: TGTGCCAGCAGTTTCTATCAGGTCTCGTATGGCTACACCTTC. Translation: CASSFYQVSYGYTF.

The chain joins TRBV18 to TRBJ2-1; possible D gene TRBD1, 6 bases. Germline V gives CDR1 KGHSH, CDR2 LQKENI. The CDR3 length is 16 residues. Trimming shortened V by 2 bases and J by 0 bases, and 11 bases separated the two germline ends. The CDR3 coding sequence is TGTGCCAGCTCACCATCGAGGGGGAACTCCTACAATGAGCAGTTCTTC. It yields the protein CASSPSRGNSYNEQFF.

This sequence joins TRBV9 and TRBJ1-4; D gene ambiguous. The CDR3 is 14 residues long. V was cut by 0 bases and J by 4 bases, with 7 bases left in between. Germline CDR1 SGDLS, CDR2 YYNGEE. The CDR3 DNA sequence: TGTGCCAGCAGCGTAGAAAGCTATAATGAAAAACTGTTTTTT. It specifies CASSVESYNEKLFF.

The CDR3 bases are TGTGCCAGCAGAGCCCTCGCCGGGAGTGGCTACACCTTC. Encoded protein: CASRALAGSGYTF. The J gene is TRBJ1-2, the V gene TRBV27; the D is unclear. V was shortened by 6 bases and J by 7 bases, with 15 bases between the two germline ends. The CDR3 contains 13 residues. CDR1 is MNHEY, CDR2 SMNVEV, per germline (reference sequence).

The V and J genes are TRBV28 and TRBJ1-4; 7 bases align to TRBD1. From germline, CDR1 is MDHEN and CDR2 SYDVKM. The CDR3 is 15 amino acids. V trimming: 6 bases; J trimming: 3 bases; junction bases outside the gene matches: 7. CDR3 amino acids: CASRMPGTANEKLFF. The CDR3 DNA reads as TGTGCCAGCAGAATGCCAGGGACAGCTAATGAAAAACTGTTTTTT.

The chain links TRBV13 to TRBJ2-1, with TRBD2 matching over 10 bases. In germline, CDR1 is PRHDT, CDR2 FYEKMQ (reference sequence). The CDR3 totals 15 residues. The trim removed 3 bases at V and 6 bases at J, leaving 5 bases unmatched. The CDR3 here is CASSFEREGLNEQFF. The DNA of the CDR3 is TGTGCCAGCAGCTTCGAGCGGGAGGGCCTCAATGAGCAGTTCTTC.

The V call is TRBV15, the J call TRBJ2-1; D possibly uses TRBD1 or TRBD2 (6 bases each). Germline CDR1 LNHNV, CDR2 YYDKDF (reference sequence). This CDR3 is built from 16 residues. V lost 1 base and J lost 10, with 20 bases in between. CDR3 in amino acids: CATSRVEGGGTREQFF. In nucleotides, the CDR3 is TGTGCCACCAGCAGAGTGGAGGGAGGAGGGACACGGGAGCAGTTCTTC.

The chain couples TRBV7-8 to TRBJ1-1, with unresolved D. Germline V CDR1 and CDR2: SGHVS, FQNEAQ. V lost 1 base and J lost 3, with 6 bases in between. The CDR3 contains 13 residues. CDR3 DNA sequence: TGTGCCAGCAGCTTAGTACAGTACACTGAAGCTTTCTTT. Its translation is CASSLVQYTEAFF.

The sample holds one count of this clone. The chain employs TRBV19 and TRBJ2-1, with a tentative D call TRBD2 (6 bases). V lost 4 bases to trimming and J lost 6 bases, with 19 bases between them. The CDR3 is 16 amino acids. Germline values: CDR1 LNHDA, CDR2 SQIVND (reference sequence). The CDR3 DNA is TGTGCCAGTAGTAGGATGCGCCCGGGAGTCCTCAATGAGCAGTTCTTC. This sequence encodes CASSRMRPGVLNEQFF.

The chain combines TRBV11-2 with TRBJ1-1; 12 bases line up with TRBD1. The CDR3 runs to 16 residues. Germline CDR1 is SGHAT and CDR2 is FQNNGV. The J segment lost 5 bases and the V segment lost 4 bases, leaving 8 bases of the junction unmatched. CDR3 region: CASSYSGTGGGTEAFF. In DNA, the CDR3 is TGTGCCAGCAGCTACTCCGGGACAGGGGGCGGTACTGAAGCTTTCTTT.

The chain has TRBV7-6 and TRBJ2-3; D not resolved. V shed 1 base and J shed 3 bases, with 20 bases lying between them. CDR1 and CDR2 from the germline V gene are SGHVS and FNYEAQ. There are 18 residues in the CDR3. The CDR3 sequence: CASSLEGRPGFPTDTQYF. CDR3 nucleotides: TGTGCCAGCAGCTTAGAAGGGCGCCCCGGGTTTCCAACAGATACGCAGTATTTT.

CDR3 nucleotides: TGCGCCAGCAGCTCAACAGGGGATAACCAGCCCCAGCATTTT. Its translation: CASSSTGDNQPQHF. The chain is built from TRBV10-1 and TRBJ1-5, with 7 nucleotides matching TRBD1. Losses at the gene ends were 6 bases for V and 7 bases for J; bases not matched to a gene: 9. The CDR3 sequence is 14 residues long. The V gene's germline CDR1 is WNHNN and CDR2 SYGVQD (reference sequence).

This chain joins TRBV5-1 and TRBJ2-7; D gene uncertain. The germline V gene encodes CDR1 SGHRS and CDR2 YFSETQ. Trimming stripped 0 bases from V and 3 bases from J, with 13 bases between. The CDR3 consists of 15 residues. Here the CDR3 reads CASSLGPMENYEQYF. As DNA, the CDR3 is TGCGCCAGCAGCTTGGGCCCGATGGAAAACTACGAGCAGTACTTC.

This clone was observed a single time. The rearrangement uses TRBV30 and TRBJ1-1; D gene ambiguous. V was trimmed by 3 bases and J by 5 bases, leaving 13 bases between them. Germline V gene sequence: CDR1 GTSNPN, CDR2 SVGIG (reference sequence). This CDR3 contains 13 residues. DNA for the CDR3: TGTGCCTGGAGCGGACCGAGCCCTACTGAAGCTTTCTTT. Its translation: CAWSGPSPTEAFF.

This chain joins TRBV9 and TRBJ2-7, with TRBD2 as a possible D gene (5 bases). V lost 4 bases to trimming and J lost 3 bases, with 14 bases between them. In germline, CDR1 is SGDLS, CDR2 YYNGEE. The CDR3 spans 14 residues. The chain's CDR3 is CASSPSAEGYEQYF. The CDR3 nucleotides read TGTGCCAGCAGCCCCTCTGCTGAGGGCTACGAGCAGTACTTC.

The CDR3 region is CASSHYEQYF. CDR3 DNA: TGTGCCAGCAGCCACTACGAGCAGTACTTC. This chain links TRBV11-2 with TRBJ2-7, with D unclear. CDR3 length: 10 amino acids. Trimming shortened V by 5 bases and J by 3 bases, and 2 bases separated the two germline ends. Per germline, CDR1 SGHAT and CDR2 FQNNGV. Variable domain in full (rest from reference TRBV11-2 and TRBJ2-7): EAGVAQSPRYKIIEKRQSVAFWCNPISGHATLYWYQQILGQGPKLLIQFQNNGVVDDSQLPKDRFSAERLKGVDSTLKIQPAKLEDSAVYLCASSHYEQYFGPGTRLTVT.